This entry concerns a single T cell receptor (beta chain). The antigen this receptor binds is unknown. At one of its ends the junction is not consistent with the germline gene, which may arise from a read error. A constant-region primer and ProtoScript II reverse transcriptase were used to reverse-transcribe TCRbeta-specific cDNA from about 500 ng total RNA. Three nested multiplex PCR rounds, following a slightly modified ARM-PCR procedure, were used to build the TCRbeta libraries. The first two PCR rounds used multiplex TRBV1-TRBV30 forward primers with a Cbeta reverse primer, each for about 11 cycles. Sample barcodes and Illumina adapters were added in a final 25-cycle PCR using Deep VentR polymerase. Amplicons of 200-500 bp were gel-purified with a QIAquick gel extraction kit before sequencing. An Illumina HiSeq 2500 was used to sequence the TCRbeta amplicons with 250-bp paired-end reads. As for the authors' bioinformatics: Reads were quality-trimmed with Trimmomatic v0.33, and paired reads were merged with FLASH v1.2.11 to recover full CDR3 sequences. MiGEC v1.2.1b assigned V, D and J germline segments to the rearranged TCRbeta sequences. Clonotype statistics and Shannon-Wiener diversity indices were calculated with VDJtools v1.0.0. Except for diversity analysis, only the 250 most abundant clonotypes of each sample were used in subsequent analyses to reduce sampling bias. Starting from the raw public reads, TCRdb applied fastp trimming at Q25, assembled clones with MiXCR and retained in-frame beta chains. Identical CDR3 proteins give one entry, which carries the most common genes and DNA. TCRdb's processing, not the study's, gives the V and J calls here. The sample includes some 40,000 distinct CDR3 sequences, with 60% to 80% observed a single time. The ten largest clones add up to more than 35% of the sample.

The sample is drawn from a study of tumor-infiltrating lymphocytes in primary liver carcinoma (dated by TCRdb to about 2017). Regarding the research as a whole: Of the five patients (three men and two women, aged 30 to 69 years), four had hepatocellular carcinoma and one had combined HCC and intrahepatic cholangiocarcinoma. Each sample produced about 3.5 to 8 million productive TCRbeta reads, and read depth showed no significant difference between tissue types. The study combined TCRbeta repertoire sequencing, expression microarrays and whole-exome sequencing across five regions of each liver tumor, with adjacent normal tissue and blood. Technical replicate repertoires showed high reproducibility, with mean shared-clone rates near 0.89 and correlation coefficients above 0.95. A total of 35 specimens from 5 patients underwent TCRbeta repertoire sequencing, comprising around 25 tumor regions, 5 adjacent noncancerous liver tissues and 5 peripheral blood samples. Tumors of the five patients were stage T1-T3 N0M0 with maximum diameters of about 4 to 10 cm. General study outcomes and caveats: Repertoire overlap was found to be higher between tumor regions (mean roughly 35%) than between tumor-adjacent (roughly 17%) or tumor-blood (around 14%) pairs, consistent with antigen-driven expansion. Comparison of CD4+ and CD8+ T cell repertoires was precluded by the use of bulk unsorted samples. Only the TCR beta chain was sequenced, so true repertoire diversity is likely underestimated because unpaired alpha chains were not captured. Only four or five patients were included in the study, and the authors note that the findings should be validated in a larger study. Compared with blood, tumors had a significantly larger share of the repertoire taken up by the top 250 clones (p = 0.039).

As encoded in the germline V gene, CDR1 is MDHEN while CDR2 is SYDVKM. Including the terminal cysteine and phenylalanine, the CDR3 comprises 12 residues. Only CDR3 DNA remains: 36 bases, in frame from the first base. Total RNA and DNA were co-extracted from 20-30 mg of bulk tissue with the AllPrep DNA/RNA mini kit, without cell sorting. A few patients with histopathologically diagnosed primary liver carcinoma underwent surgical resection in China between late 2015 and early 2016. At the time of sampling, the patients were treatment-naive and had chronic HBV infection. Fresh tumor and adjacent tissue pieces were bisected; one half was stored in RNAlater at -80°C, the other sent for histology.

The receptor was derived from a man aged 40-49 years with primary liver carcinoma and hepatitis B virus infection. The specimen sequenced was tumor-adjacent normal liver tissue. The sequence links TRBV28 to TRBJ1-1; the D gene cannot be resolved reliably. Read as DNA, the sequence is TGTGCCAGCAGTTCACCGAACACTGACGCTTCCTTT. Its translation is CASSSPNTDASF.